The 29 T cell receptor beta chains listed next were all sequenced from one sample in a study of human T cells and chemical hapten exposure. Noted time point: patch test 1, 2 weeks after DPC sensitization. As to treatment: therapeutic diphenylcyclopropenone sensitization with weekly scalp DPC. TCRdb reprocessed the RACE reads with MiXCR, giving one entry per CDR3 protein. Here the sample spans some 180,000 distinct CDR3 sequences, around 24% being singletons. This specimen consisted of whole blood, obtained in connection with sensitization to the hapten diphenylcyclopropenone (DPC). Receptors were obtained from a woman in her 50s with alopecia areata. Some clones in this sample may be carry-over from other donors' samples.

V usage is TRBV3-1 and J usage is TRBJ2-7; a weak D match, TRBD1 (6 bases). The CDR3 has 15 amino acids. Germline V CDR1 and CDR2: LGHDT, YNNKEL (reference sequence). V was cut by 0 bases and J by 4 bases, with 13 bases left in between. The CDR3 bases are TGTGCCAGCAGCCAAGATCAGGGGCGCGGGTACGAGCAGTACTTC. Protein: CASSQDQGRGYEQYF.

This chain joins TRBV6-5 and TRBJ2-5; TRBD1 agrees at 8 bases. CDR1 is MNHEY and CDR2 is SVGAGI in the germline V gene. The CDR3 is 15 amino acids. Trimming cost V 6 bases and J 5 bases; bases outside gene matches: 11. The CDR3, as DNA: TGTGCCAGCAGCCTCCGTGGACAGGGCTGGGAGACCCAGTACTTC. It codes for CASSLRGQGWETQYF.

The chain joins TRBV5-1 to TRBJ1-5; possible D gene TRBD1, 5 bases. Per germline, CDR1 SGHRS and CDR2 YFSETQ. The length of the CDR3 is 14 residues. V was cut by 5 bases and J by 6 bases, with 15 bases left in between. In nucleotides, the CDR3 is TGCGCCAGCAGGGTCGACAGTTCTAGTCAGCCCCAGCATTTT. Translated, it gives CASRVDSSSQPQHF.

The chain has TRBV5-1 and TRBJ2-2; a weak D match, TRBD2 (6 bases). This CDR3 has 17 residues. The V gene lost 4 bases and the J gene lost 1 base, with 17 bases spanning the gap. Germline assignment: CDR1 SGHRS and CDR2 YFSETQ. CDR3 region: CASSASVGGMNTGELFF. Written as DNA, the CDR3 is TGCGCCAGCAGCGCCTCCGTGGGCGGGATGAACACCGGGGAGCTGTTTTTT.

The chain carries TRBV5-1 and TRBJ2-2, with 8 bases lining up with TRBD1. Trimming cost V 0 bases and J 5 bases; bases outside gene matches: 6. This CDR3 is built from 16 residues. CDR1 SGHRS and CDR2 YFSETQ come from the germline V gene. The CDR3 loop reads CASSLAGDRRTGELFF. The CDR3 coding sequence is TGCGCCAGCAGCTTGGCCGGGGACAGGAGGACCGGGGAGCTGTTTTTT.

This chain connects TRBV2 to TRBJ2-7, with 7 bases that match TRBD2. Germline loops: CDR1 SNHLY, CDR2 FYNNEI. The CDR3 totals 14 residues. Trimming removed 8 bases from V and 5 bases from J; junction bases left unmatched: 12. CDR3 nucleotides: TGTGCCAGCCTCCGTGCGCCGGGAGGAAACGAGCAGTACTTC. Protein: CASLRAPGGNEQYF.

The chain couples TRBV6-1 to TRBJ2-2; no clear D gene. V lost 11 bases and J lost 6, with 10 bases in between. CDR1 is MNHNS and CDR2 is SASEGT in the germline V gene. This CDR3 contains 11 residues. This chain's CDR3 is CAARLAGELFF. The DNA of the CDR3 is TGTGCCGCGCGCCTGGCCGGGGAGCTGTTTTTT.

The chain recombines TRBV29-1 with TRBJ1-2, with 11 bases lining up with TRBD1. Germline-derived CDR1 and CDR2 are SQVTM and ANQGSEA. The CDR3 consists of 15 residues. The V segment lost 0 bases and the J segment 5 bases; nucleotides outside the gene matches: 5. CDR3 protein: CSVEEPGQGAYGYTF. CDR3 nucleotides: TGCAGCGTTGAAGAGCCAGGACAGGGGGCGTATGGCTACACCTTC.

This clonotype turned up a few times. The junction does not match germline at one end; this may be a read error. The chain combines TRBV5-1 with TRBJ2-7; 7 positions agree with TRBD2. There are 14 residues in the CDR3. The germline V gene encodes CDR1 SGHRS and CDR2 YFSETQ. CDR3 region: CASSSSGRPTIPDF. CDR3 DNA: TGCGCCAGCAGCTCTAGCGGCCGCCCTACCATCCCGGACTTC. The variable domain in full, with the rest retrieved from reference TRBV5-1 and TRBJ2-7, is KAGVTQTPRYLIKTRGQQVTLSCSPISGHRSVSWYQQTPGQGLQFLFEYFSETQRNKGNFPGRFSGRQFSNSRSEMNVSTLELGDSALYLCASSSSGRPTIPDFGPGTRLTVT.

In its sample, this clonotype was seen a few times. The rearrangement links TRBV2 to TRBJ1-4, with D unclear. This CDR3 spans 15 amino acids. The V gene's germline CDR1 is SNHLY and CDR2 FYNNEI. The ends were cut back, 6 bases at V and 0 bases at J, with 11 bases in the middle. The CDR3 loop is CASRDGAATNEKLFF. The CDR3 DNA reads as TGTGCCAGCAGGGACGGAGCTGCAACTAATGAAAAACTGTTTTTT.

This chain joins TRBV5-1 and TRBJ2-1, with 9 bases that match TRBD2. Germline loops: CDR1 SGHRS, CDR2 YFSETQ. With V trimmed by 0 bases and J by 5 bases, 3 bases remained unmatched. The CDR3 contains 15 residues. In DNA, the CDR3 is TGCGCCAGCAGCTTGGTTGCGGGGGGGGACAATGAGCAGTTCTTC. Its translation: CASSLVAGGDNEQFF.

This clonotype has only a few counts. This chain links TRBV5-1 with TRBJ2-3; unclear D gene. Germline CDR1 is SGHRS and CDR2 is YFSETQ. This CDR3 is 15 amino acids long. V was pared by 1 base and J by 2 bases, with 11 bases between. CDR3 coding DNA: TGCGCCAGCAGCTTGCGCTTACCTACCACAGATACGCAGTATTTT. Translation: CASSLRLPTTDTQYF.

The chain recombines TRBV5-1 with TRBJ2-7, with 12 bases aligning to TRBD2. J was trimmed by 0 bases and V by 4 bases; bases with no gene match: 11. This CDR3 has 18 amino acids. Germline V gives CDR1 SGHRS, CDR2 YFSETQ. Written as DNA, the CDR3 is TGCGCCAGCAGCCTAGACGGGACTAGCGGGTTTAGCTCCTACGAGCAGTACTTC. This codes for CASSLDGTSGFSSYEQYF.

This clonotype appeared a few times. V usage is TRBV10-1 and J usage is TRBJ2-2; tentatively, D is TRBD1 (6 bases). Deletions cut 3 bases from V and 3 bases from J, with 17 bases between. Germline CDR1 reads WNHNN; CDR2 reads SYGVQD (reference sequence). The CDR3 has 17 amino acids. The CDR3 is CASSDPAGAPDTGELFF. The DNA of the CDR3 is TGCGCCAGCAGTGATCCCGCAGGGGCCCCCGACACCGGGGAGCTGTTTTTT.

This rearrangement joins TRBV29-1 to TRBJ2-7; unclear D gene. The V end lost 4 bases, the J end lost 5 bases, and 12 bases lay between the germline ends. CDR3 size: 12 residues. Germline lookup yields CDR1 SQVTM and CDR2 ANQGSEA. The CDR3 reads CSVVAKGNEQYF. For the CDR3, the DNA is TGCAGCGTTGTCGCGAAAGGGAACGAGCAGTACTTC.

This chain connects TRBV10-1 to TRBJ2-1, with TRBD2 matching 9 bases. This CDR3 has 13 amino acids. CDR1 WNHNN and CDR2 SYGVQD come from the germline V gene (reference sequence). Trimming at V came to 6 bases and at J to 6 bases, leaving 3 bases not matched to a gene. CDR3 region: CASSLAGTNEQFF. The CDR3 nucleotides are TGCGCCAGCAGCCTAGCGGGGACCAATGAGCAGTTCTTC.

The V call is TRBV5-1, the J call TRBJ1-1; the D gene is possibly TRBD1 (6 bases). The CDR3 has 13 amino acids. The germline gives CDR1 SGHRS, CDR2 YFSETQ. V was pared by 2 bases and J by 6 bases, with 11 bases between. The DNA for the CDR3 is TGCGCCAGCAGCTTCCCGGACAGCGCTGAAGCTTTCTTT. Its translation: CASSFPDSAEAFF.

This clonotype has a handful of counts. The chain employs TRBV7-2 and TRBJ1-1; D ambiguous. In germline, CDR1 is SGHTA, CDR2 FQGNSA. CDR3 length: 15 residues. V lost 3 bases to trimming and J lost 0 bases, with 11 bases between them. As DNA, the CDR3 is TGTGCCAGCAGCTTGGACCTCTTCCTGAACACTGAAGCTTTCTTT. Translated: CASSLDLFLNTEAFF. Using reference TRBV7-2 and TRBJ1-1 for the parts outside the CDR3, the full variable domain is GAGVSQSPSNKVTEKGKDVELRCDPISGHTALYWYRQSLGQGLEFLIYFQGNSAPDKSGLPSDRFSAERTGGSVSTLTIQRTQQEDSAVYLCASSLDLFLNTEAFFGQGTRLTVV.

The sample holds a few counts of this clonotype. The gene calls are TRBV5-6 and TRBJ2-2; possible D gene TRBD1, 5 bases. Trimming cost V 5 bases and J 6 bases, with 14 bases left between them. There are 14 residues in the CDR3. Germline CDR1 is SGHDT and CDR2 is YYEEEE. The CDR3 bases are TGTGCCAGCAGGCAAAAAGGGGCGCCCGGGGAGCTGTTTTTT. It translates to CASRQKGAPGELFF.

The CDR3 region is CASSIDHNRDTEAFF. The CDR3 nucleotides read TGTGCCAGTAGTATAGATCACAACCGAGACACTGAAGCTTTCTTT. The chain has TRBV19 and TRBJ1-1; D is unresolved. Germline V gene data show CDR1 as LNHDA and CDR2 as SQIVND (reference sequence). Trimming removed 0 bases at V and 3 bases at J, with 11 bases between. The CDR3 has 15 residues.

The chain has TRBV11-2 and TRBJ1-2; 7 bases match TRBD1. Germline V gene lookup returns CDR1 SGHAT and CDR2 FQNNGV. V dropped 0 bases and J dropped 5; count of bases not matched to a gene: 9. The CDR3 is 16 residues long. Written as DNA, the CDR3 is TGTGCCAGCAGCTTAGATCCATCAGGACAGGCTTATGGCTACACCTTC. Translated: CASSLDPSGQAYGYTF.

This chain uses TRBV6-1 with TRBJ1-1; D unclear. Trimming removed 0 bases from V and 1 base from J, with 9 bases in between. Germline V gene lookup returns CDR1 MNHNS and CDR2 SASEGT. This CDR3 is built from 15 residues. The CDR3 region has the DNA TGTGCCAGCAGTGAAGCCGCGGCTGCGAACACTGAAGCTTTCTTT. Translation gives CASSEAAAANTEAFF.

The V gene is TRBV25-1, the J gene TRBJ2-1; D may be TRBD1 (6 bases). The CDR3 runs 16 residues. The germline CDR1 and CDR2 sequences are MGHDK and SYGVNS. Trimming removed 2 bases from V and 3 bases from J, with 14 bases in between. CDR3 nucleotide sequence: TGTGCCAGCAGTGAAACTGGACAGCCCGTCTACAATGAGCAGTTCTTC. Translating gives CASSETGQPVYNEQFF.

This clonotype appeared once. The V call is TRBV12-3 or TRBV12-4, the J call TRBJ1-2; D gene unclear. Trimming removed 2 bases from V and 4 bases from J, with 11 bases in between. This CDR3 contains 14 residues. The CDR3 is CASSLSSAGYGYTF. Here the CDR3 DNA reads TGTGCCAGCAGTTTAAGCTCTGCTGGCTATGGCTACACCTTC.

The DNA for the CDR3 is TGTGCCAGCAGCCCCCCTGGGAAGGACGAGCAGTACTTC. Translated, it gives CASSPPGKDEQYF. The rearrangement uses TRBV7-8 and TRBJ2-7; D is ambiguous. The V end lost 5 bases, the J end lost 5 bases, and 13 bases lay between the germline ends. The CDR3 has 13 amino acids. CDR1 and CDR2 from the germline V gene are SGHVS and FQNEAQ.

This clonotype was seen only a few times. In DNA, the CDR3 is TGCGCCAGCAGCTTGGAAGGGGAGCGCTATGGCTACACCTTC. Amino acids: CASSLEGERYGYTF. The chain uses TRBV5-1 and TRBJ1-2; possible D gene TRBD1, 5 bases. Germline assignment: CDR1 SGHRS and CDR2 YFSETQ. Trimming removed 0 bases at V and 4 bases at J, with 10 bases between. This CDR3 is built from 14 residues.

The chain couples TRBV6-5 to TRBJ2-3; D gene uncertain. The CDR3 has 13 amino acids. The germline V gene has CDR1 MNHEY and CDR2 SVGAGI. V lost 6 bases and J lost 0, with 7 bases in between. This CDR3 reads CASRDGSTDTQYF. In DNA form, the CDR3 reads TGTGCCAGCAGGGACGGGAGCACAGATACGCAGTATTTT.

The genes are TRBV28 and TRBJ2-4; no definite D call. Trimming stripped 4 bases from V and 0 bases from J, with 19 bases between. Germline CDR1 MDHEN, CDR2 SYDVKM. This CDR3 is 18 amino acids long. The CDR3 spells CASSYRPARILAKNIQYF. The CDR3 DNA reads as TGTGCCAGCAGTTACCGGCCCGCCCGAATTTTAGCCAAAAACATTCAGTACTTC.

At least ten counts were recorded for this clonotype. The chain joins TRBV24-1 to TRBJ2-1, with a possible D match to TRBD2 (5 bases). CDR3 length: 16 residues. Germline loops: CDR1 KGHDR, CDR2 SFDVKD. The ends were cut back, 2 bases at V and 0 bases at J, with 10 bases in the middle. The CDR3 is CATSDSSRYSYNEQFF. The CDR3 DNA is TGTGCCACCAGTGATTCTAGCCGTTACTCCTACAATGAGCAGTTCTTC.